The 17 T cell receptor beta chains below all came from one sample that was sequenced in a study of T cell responses to AZD1222 COVID-19 vaccine. TCRdb keeps only in-frame clones here, not all; method: immunoSEQ multiplex PCR. Here the sample spans roughly 40,000 clones, 88% being singletons. Sequencing used peripheral blood, obtained 28 days after the second AZD1222 dose. Receptors originate from an adult who received the AZD1222 COVID-19 vaccine.

This chain uses TRBV6-5 with TRBJ1-2, with 7 positions matching TRBD1. Unmatched junction bases numbered 13, after V lost 4 bases and J lost 8 bases. CDR1 and CDR2 (germline): MNHEY, SVGAGI. The CDR3 loop spans 15 amino acids. The DNA of the CDR3 is TGTGCCAGCAGTTCCGGAGTCCGGGACAGTTCCGGCTACACCTTC. Protein sequence: CASSSGVRDSSGYTF.

The chain is built from TRBV3-1 (or the pseudogene TRBV3-2) and TRBJ1-1; a weak D match, TRBD1 (5 bases). Germline V gives CDR1 LGHDT, CDR2 YNNKEL (reference sequence). Trimming cost V 4 bases and J 4 bases, with 13 bases left between them. The length of the CDR3 is 14 residues. CDR3 protein: CASSRATAPTEAFF. The CDR3 DNA follows: TGTGCCAGCAGCCGAGCGACAGCGCCCACTGAAGCTTTCTTT.

The V call is TRBV6-5, the J call TRBJ1-6, with 10 bases aligning to TRBD1. V trimming: 6 bases; J trimming: 7 bases; junction bases outside the gene matches: 6. Germline V CDR1 and CDR2: MNHEY, SVGAGI. The CDR3 length is 15 residues. CDR3 protein: CASRMGQGLNSPLHF. The CDR3 region has the DNA TGTGCCAGCAGAATGGGACAGGGGTTGAATTCACCCCTCCACTTT.

This sequence joins TRBV5-4 and TRBJ2-1; D gene uncertain. From germline, CDR1 is SGHNT and CDR2 YYREEE (reference sequence). With 0 bases removed from V and 8 bases from J, the gap between germline ends came to 9 bases. This CDR3 has 13 residues. This CDR3 reads CASSLEPGDEQFF. As DNA, the CDR3 is TGTGCCAGCAGCTTGGAACCTGGGGATGAGCAGTTCTTC.

The chain carries TRBV6-2 or TRBV6-3 and TRBJ1-2, with D perhaps matching TRBD1 (5 bases). The ends were cut back, 5 bases at V and 4 bases at J, with 11 bases in the middle. The germline V gene encodes CDR1 MNHEY and CDR2 SVGEGT. CDR3 size: 13 residues. The CDR3 loop is CASSPGGSYGYTF. The CDR3 coding sequence is TGTGCCAGCAGTCCCGGGGGTTCCTATGGCTACACCTTC.

The chain is built from TRBV6-5 and TRBJ1-1; the D gene is possibly TRBD1 (5 bases). Germline loops: CDR1 MNHEY, CDR2 SVGAGI. CDR3 length: 14 residues. Trimming left V 6 bases short and J 5 bases short, with 16 bases between. This CDR3 is CASSQGSPGTEAFF. CDR3 bases: TGTGCCAGCAGCCAGGGTTCCCCGGGGACTGAAGCTTTCTTT.

The V call is TRBV5-5, the J call TRBJ1-2; a possible D gene is TRBD1 (5 bases). Germline V CDR1 and CDR2: SGHKS, YYEKEE (reference sequence). CDR3 length equals 14 residues. V was pared by 2 bases and J by 1 base, with 9 bases between. The CDR3 coding sequence is TGTGCCAGCAGCTTTGGGGGTTTTAACTATGGCTACACCTTC. It yields the protein CASSFGGFNYGYTF.

The CDR3 region is CASSQGQFNEKLFF. The CDR3 DNA sequence: TGTGCCAGTAGTCAGGGACAGTTTAATGAAAAACTGTTTTTT. V gene TRBV19 combines with J gene TRBJ1-4, with 7 bases identical to TRBD1. V was pared by 5 bases and J by 4 bases, with 4 bases of the junction left unmatched. The germline V gene encodes CDR1 LNHDA and CDR2 SQIVND (reference sequence). This CDR3 is 14 amino acids long. Full variable domain (outside the CDR3, taken from reference TRBV19 and TRBJ1-4): DGGITQSPKYLFRKEGQNVTLSCEQNLNHDAMYWYRQDPGQGLRLIYYSQIVNDFQKGDIAEGYSVSREKKESFPLTVTSAQKNPTAFYLCASSQGQFNEKLFFGSGTQLSVL.

This sequence joins TRBV6-6 and TRBJ2-7; the D is unclear. The CDR3 length is 13 residues. The germline V and J ends were trimmed by 5 bases and 6 bases, with 14 bases remaining between them. The germline gives CDR1 MNHNY, CDR2 SVGAGI (reference sequence). CDR3 nucleotides: TGTGCCAGCAGTAAACCTGGCCAGACCGAGCAGTACTTC. Amino acids: CASSKPGQTEQYF.

The chain has TRBV10-3 and TRBJ2-7; the D gene is possibly TRBD1 (6 bases). V was cut by 4 bases and J by 5 bases, with 6 bases left in between. This CDR3 region has 11 residues. Germline V gene data show CDR1 as ENHRY and CDR2 as SYGVKD. The CDR3 reads CAISGDNEQYF. As DNA, the CDR3 is TGTGCCATCAGTGGGGACAACGAGCAGTACTTC.

The chain couples TRBV4-1 to TRBJ2-5; perhaps TRBD2 as D (5 bases). CDR1 and CDR2 (germline): MGHRA, YSYEKL. This CDR3 region has 13 residues. V lost 4 bases and J 4 bases, leaving 10 bases between the germline ends. CDR3 DNA sequence: TGCGCCAGCAGCCCGTCCGAGGGAGAGACCCAGTACTTC. It specifies CASSPSEGETQYF.

V and J are TRBV12-3 or TRBV12-4 and TRBJ2-4, with D tentatively TRBD2 (8 bases). This CDR3 comprises 12 residues. The V and J ends lost 9 bases and 11 bases respectively, with 17 bases between them. CDR3 DNA: TGTGCCAGACCCGGGACAGCGGGAGTTCAGTACTTC. Encoded protein: CARPGTAGVQYF.

Only one count was recorded for this clone. This chain connects TRBV27 to TRBJ1-3, with D hard to call. Trimming removed 4 bases from V and 0 bases from J, with 10 bases in between. This CDR3 comprises 15 residues. CDR1 is MNHEY and CDR2 is SMNVEV in the germline V gene (reference sequence). CDR3 bases: TGTGCCAGCAGTTCCGACGGATACTCTGGAAACACCATATATTTT. It translates to CASSSDGYSGNTIYF.

This chain links TRBV6-2 or TRBV6-3 with TRBJ1-2, with D perhaps TRBD1 (5 bases). Between the trimmed V and J ends, which lost 5 bases and 4 bases, there was a span of 5 bases. CDR3 length: 11 amino acids. CDR1 is MNHEY and CDR2 is SVGEGT in the germline V gene. DNA of the CDR3: TGTGCCAGCAGTAGGGGCTATGGCTACACCTTC. It yields the protein CASSRGYGYTF.

V is TRBV6-1 and J is TRBJ1-5; TRBD1 might be the D (5 bases). Between the trimmed V and J ends, which lost 3 bases and 7 bases, there was a span of 10 bases. This CDR3 contains 13 residues. CDR1 and CDR2 from the germline V gene are MNHNS and SASEGT. The CDR3 loop is CASSEQGRQPQHF. DNA of the CDR3: TGTGCCAGCAGTGAGCAGGGAAGGCAGCCCCAGCATTTT.

In its sample, this clone was seen once. This chain links TRBV6-2 or TRBV6-3 with TRBJ1-2; maybe TRBD1 (5 bases). Per germline, CDR1 MNHEY and CDR2 SVGEGT. CDR3 length: 13 amino acids. V was trimmed by 4 bases and J by 5 bases, leaving 11 bases between them. Here the CDR3 reads CASSSFREYGYTF. CDR3 in DNA: TGTGCCAGCAGTTCCTTCAGGGAGTATGGCTACACCTTC.

The chain combines TRBV15 with TRBJ2-7, with a weak D call TRBD1 (6 bases). The CDR3 sequence is 16 residues long. Germline V gene sequence: CDR1 LNHNV, CDR2 YYDKDF (reference sequence). V was clipped by 0 bases and J by 2 bases, with 14 bases between them. The CDR3 here is CATSRERAGVAYEQYF. The CDR3 region has the DNA TGTGCCACCAGCAGAGAGCGGGCAGGGGTTGCCTACGAGCAGTACTTC.